This entry lists 30 T cell receptor beta chains sequenced from one sample in a study of blood T cell repertoires in COVID-19. Some clones are missing from TCRdb's copy, which holds only in-frame ones; the method was immunoSEQ multiplex PCR. The sample includes more than 35,000 clones, 90% of them seen just once. Sequencing input: peripheral blood. Receptor source: a human donor in a cohort sampled during active COVID-19.

The chain combines TRBV27 with TRBJ1-4; possibly TRBD1 for D (6 bases). V lost 6 bases, J lost 10 bases, and 18 bases lay in between. Germline V gives CDR1 MNHEY, CDR2 SMNVEV (reference sequence). The CDR3 covers 14 residues. The CDR3 bases are TGTGCCAGCAGAACAGGGATAACTTCCACAAAACTGTTTTTT. Translated, it gives CASRTGITSTKLFF.

The rearrangement joins TRBV18 to TRBJ1-1, with 9 positions matching TRBD1. There are 17 residues in the CDR3. Germline V CDR1 and CDR2: KGHSH, LQKENI. Germline trimming cut 2 bases from V and 4 bases from J; bases unmatched to any gene: 11. CDR3 region: CASSPSGQGVGSTEAFF. CDR3 DNA sequence: TGTGCCAGCTCACCATCGGGACAGGGAGTGGGGAGCACTGAAGCTTTCTTT.

The chain uses TRBV11-2 and TRBJ2-1; possibly TRBD1 for D (6 bases). V gave up 5 bases and J gave up 6 bases, with 20 bases separating them. Germline values: CDR1 SGHAT, CDR2 FQNNGV. CDR3 size: 16 residues. The CDR3 region has the DNA TGTGCCAGCAGCGCTCAGGGGCCACGGGGTGGCAATGAGCAGTTCTTC. This translates into CASSAQGPRGGNEQFF.

This clone came up once. The rearrangement uses TRBV11-2 and TRBJ1-1; 7 bases match TRBD1. CDR1 is SGHAT and CDR2 is FQNNGV in the germline V gene. The CDR3 loop spans 15 amino acids. V gave up 5 bases and J gave up 5 bases; unmatched junction bases: 11. CDR3 loop: CASSVGTVSGTEAFF. The DNA of the CDR3 is TGTGCCAGCAGCGTAGGGACAGTTTCTGGAACTGAAGCTTTCTTT.

The chain uses TRBV2 and TRBJ1-2; 7 bases match TRBD1. CDR1 is SNHLY, CDR2 FYNNEI, per germline. There are 14 residues in the CDR3. The V gene end was trimmed by 6 bases and the J gene end by 0 bases; junction bases not matched to a gene: 4. The CDR3 bases are TGTGCCAGCAGCCGGACAGGCCCTAACTATGGCTACACCTTC. Protein sequence: CASSRTGPNYGYTF.

The rearrangement uses TRBV5-1 and TRBJ2-7, with D maybe TRBD2 (6 bases). Trimming pared 4 bases from V and 0 bases from J, leaving 11 bases between. Germline V gene sequence: CDR1 SGHRS, CDR2 YFSETQ. The CDR3 runs 14 residues. Here the CDR3 reads CASSPLANSYEQYF. The CDR3 bases are TGCGCCAGCAGCCCGCTAGCGAACTCCTACGAGCAGTACTTC.

The rearrangement uses TRBV2 and TRBJ2-1, with TRBD2 identical over 10 bases. After removal of 7 bases from V and 6 bases from J, the junction contained 9 bases not matched to a gene. The CDR3 covers 15 residues. Germline CDR1 is SNHLY and CDR2 is FYNNEI. The DNA of the CDR3 is TGTGCCAGCAATACAATCGGACTAGCGGCCAATGAGCAGTTCTTC. Translation: CASNTIGLAANEQFF.

V and J are TRBV2 and TRBJ1-1; D is possibly TRBD1 (5 bases). CDR1 is SNHLY and CDR2 is FYNNEI in the germline V gene. The germline V and J ends were trimmed by 4 bases and 0 bases, with 12 bases remaining between them. This CDR3 has 15 residues. This chain's CDR3 is CASSGQKILNTEAFF. The CDR3 DNA reads TGTGCCAGCAGTGGACAGAAGATACTGAACACTGAAGCTTTCTTT. The full variable domain, in which reference TRBV2 and TRBJ1-1 provide the parts outside the CDR3, is EPEVTQTPSHQVTQMGQEVILRCVPISNHLYFYWYRQILGQKVEFLVSFYNNEISEKSEIFDDQFSVERPDGSNFTLKIRSTKLEDSAMYFCASSGQKILNTEAFFGQGTRLTVV.

The chain is built from TRBV24-1 and TRBJ2-2, with 9 bases fitting TRBD1. Germline CDR1 reads KGHDR; CDR2 reads SFDVKD. J lost 7 bases, V lost 8 bases, and 13 bases had no gene match. The CDR3 extends over 16 amino acids. This CDR3 is CATTANRGRMNGELFF. As DNA, the CDR3 is TGTGCCACCACCGCTAACAGGGGGCGCATGAACGGGGAGCTGTTTTTT.

In nucleotides, the CDR3 is TGTGCCAGCAGCCCCGGACAGGGATCTGCTAATGAAAAACTGTTTTTT. It codes for CASSPGQGSANEKLFF. The V and J genes are TRBV6-6 and TRBJ1-4, with 8 bases that match TRBD1. The germline V gene has CDR1 MNHNY and CDR2 SVGAGI (reference sequence). This CDR3 has 16 amino acids. Trimming removed 6 bases from V and 3 bases from J; junction bases left unmatched: 9.

The rearrangement links TRBV21-1 to TRBJ2-5; the table assigns TRBD2, which was not confirmed against the DNA. TRBV21-1 is noted as a pseudogene. The CDR3 is 16 amino acids. The CDR3 spells CASSKALTLEQETQYF. The DNA for the CDR3 is TGTGCCAGCAGCAAAGCGCTAACCTTAGAGCAAGAGACCCAGTACTTC.

V and J are TRBV29-1 and TRBJ2-5, with TRBD1 as a possible D gene (6 bases). V lost 5 bases and J 2 bases, leaving 27 bases between the germline ends. The germline CDR1 and CDR2 sequences are SQVTM and ANQGSEA. The CDR3 runs 18 residues. CDR3 loop: CSVRGGQPPQSSQETQYF. The CDR3 DNA reads as TGCAGCGTTCGAGGGGGACAACCCCCACAGTCCTCGCAAGAGACCCAGTACTTC.

The chain combines TRBV5-1 with TRBJ2-1, with 7 nucleotides matching TRBD1. The CDR3 is made up of 18 amino acids. The V gene's germline CDR1 is SGHRS and CDR2 YFSETQ. Unmatched junction bases numbered 11, after V lost 1 base and J lost 1 base. The CDR3 coding sequence is TGCGCCAGCAGCTTGTACCCCTCTGCGACAGGGTCCTACAATGAGCAGTTCTTC. It is translated as CASSLYPSATGSYNEQFF.

A single count supports this clone. This chain links TRBV5-6 with TRBJ2-3, with a possible D match to TRBD1 (6 bases). The length of the CDR3 is 12 residues. Between the trimmed V and J ends, which lost 2 bases and 5 bases, there was a span of 6 bases. Germline values: CDR1 SGHDT, CDR2 YYEEEE. The CDR3 DNA follows: TGTGCCAGCAGCTTACAGGGAGATACGCAGTATTTT. Its protein is CASSLQGDTQYF.

The V and J genes are TRBV7-9 and TRBJ1-2; tentatively, D is TRBD1 (5 bases). V was shortened by 5 bases and J by 4 bases, with 14 bases between the two germline ends. This CDR3 spans 14 amino acids. Germline V lookup: CDR1 SEHNR, CDR2 FQNEAQ (reference sequence). CDR3 region: CASSPRADFYGYTF. For the CDR3, the DNA is TGTGCCAGCAGCCCCAGGGCAGACTTCTATGGCTACACCTTC.

The V gene is TRBV5-1, the J gene TRBJ2-2; 10 nucleotides align to TRBD2. The ends lost 3 bases at V and 2 bases at J; junction bases unmatched: 7. The CDR3 length is 17 residues. The germline V gene encodes CDR1 SGHRS and CDR2 YFSETQ. CDR3 in amino acids: CASSYDSGRTNTGELFF. CDR3 coding DNA: TGCGCCAGCAGCTACGATAGCGGGAGGACTAACACCGGGGAGCTGTTTTTT.

The V gene is TRBV19, the J gene TRBJ2-1, with 7 nucleotides matching TRBD1. The CDR3 is 13 residues long. V lost 10 bases to trimming and J lost 8 bases; unmatched junction nucleotides: 11. In germline, CDR1 is LNHDA, CDR2 SQIVND (reference sequence). The DNA of the CDR3 is TGTGCCACCACGGACAGGCCTCGGGATGAGCAGTTCTTC. It specifies CATTDRPRDEQFF.

The chain employs TRBV5-8 and TRBJ2-3, with D perhaps TRBD1 (6 bases). V lost 0 bases, J lost 7 bases, and 15 bases lay in between. Germline loops: CDR1 SGHTS, CDR2 YDEGEE. This CDR3 is built from 15 residues. The CDR3 coding sequence is TGTGCCAGCAGCTTGGGAGCAGGGGTCACGAATACGCAGTATTTT. Translation gives CASSLGAGVTNTQYF.

The V and J genes are TRBV13 and TRBJ2-4; TRBD1 might be the D (5 bases). Trimming cost V 2 bases and J 0 bases, with 11 bases left between them. The CDR3 sequence is 16 residues long. Germline assignment: CDR1 PRHDT and CDR2 FYEKMQ (reference sequence). The CDR3 sequence: CASSLRTTLAKNIQYF. The CDR3 DNA reads TGTGCCAGCAGCTTACGGACAACTCTAGCCAAAAACATTCAGTACTTC.

This chain joins TRBV12-3 or TRBV12-4 and TRBJ2-7, with no clear D. V lost 3 bases and J lost 6, with 6 bases in between. This CDR3 is built from 11 residues. This CDR3 is CASSFSGEQYF. CDR3 DNA: TGTGCCAGCAGTTTCTCGGGCGAGCAGTACTTC.

The chain has TRBV24-1 and TRBJ1-5; D may be TRBD1 (5 bases). Germline values: CDR1 KGHDR, CDR2 SFDVKD. The CDR3 runs 14 residues. Between the trimmed V and J ends, which lost 10 bases and 2 bases, there was a span of 14 bases. The CDR3 loop is CATGRGDGNQPQHF. CDR3 bases: TGTGCCACTGGGAGGGGCGACGGCAATCAGCCCCAGCATTTT.

This chain links TRBV28 with TRBJ2-7; possible D gene TRBD1, 5 bases. Germline values: CDR1 MDHEN, CDR2 SYDVKM. The ends were cut back, 1 base at V and 4 bases at J, with 14 bases in the middle. The CDR3 covers 15 residues. The CDR3 is CASSLSAGLVYEQYF. The DNA of the CDR3 is TGTGCCAGCAGTTTATCGGCAGGGTTAGTTTACGAGCAGTACTTC.

The chain carries TRBV10-3 and TRBJ1-2, with D perhaps matching TRBD1 (5 bases). Germline values: CDR1 ENHRY, CDR2 SYGVKD. V lost 7 bases, J lost 7 bases, and 16 bases lay in between. The CDR3 runs to 13 residues. CDR3 sequence (DNA): TGTGCCATCAAAGACAGTGGTCTTTTTGGCTACACCTTC. Translating gives CAIKDSGLFGYTF.

CDR3 amino acids: CASAPQPGGNTEAFF. The CDR3 region has the DNA TGTGCCAGCGCACCCCAACCGGGGGGGAACACTGAAGCTTTCTTT. This rearrangement joins TRBV28 to TRBJ1-1, with TRBD1 as a possible D gene (5 bases). V was clipped by 8 bases and J by 1 base, with 17 bases between them. This CDR3 is 15 amino acids long. From germline, CDR1 is MDHEN and CDR2 SYDVKM.

The gene calls are TRBV29-1 and TRBJ1-3; unclear D gene. The V gene lost 5 bases and the J gene lost 0 bases, with 8 bases spanning the gap. The CDR3 runs to 13 residues. The germline CDR1 and CDR2 sequences are SQVTM and ANQGSEA. CDR3 DNA sequence: TGCAGCGTTCGCGCATTCTCTGGAAACACCATATATTTT. Protein sequence: CSVRAFSGNTIYF.

The J gene is TRBJ2-1, the V gene TRBV3-1 (or the pseudogene TRBV3-2), with a possible D match to TRBD1 (6 bases). The CDR3 is 13 amino acids. Germline lookup yields CDR1 LGHDT and CDR2 YNNKEL (reference sequence). The V gene lost 3 bases and the J gene lost 5 bases, with 8 bases spanning the gap. The CDR3 loop reads CASSHRTDNEQFF. CDR3 coding DNA: TGTGCCAGCAGCCACCGGACAGACAATGAGCAGTTCTTC.

The chain carries TRBV27 and TRBJ2-1; weak D call: TRBD1 (5 bases). Germline values: CDR1 MNHEY, CDR2 SMNVEV (reference sequence). Trimming shortened V by 5 bases and J by 6 bases, and 8 bases separated the two germline ends. The CDR3 is 12 residues long. The CDR3: CASSTQANEQFF. The CDR3 nucleotides are TGTGCCAGCAGTACACAGGCCAATGAGCAGTTCTTC.

The chain carries TRBV28 and TRBJ1-6; D call uncertain. Germline values: CDR1 MDHEN, CDR2 SYDVKM. V lost 3 bases and J 3 bases, leaving 6 bases between the germline ends. CDR3 length equals 14 residues. In DNA form, the CDR3 reads TGTGCCAGCAGTTTGGCAGTCTATAATTCACCCCTCCACTTT. It specifies CASSLAVYNSPLHF. The full variable domain, its missing parts supplied by reference TRBV28 and TRBJ1-6, is DVKVTQSSRYLVKRTGEKVFLECVQDMDHENMFWYRQDPGLGLRLIYFSYDVKMKEKGDIPEGYSVSREKKERFSLILESASTNQTSMYLCASSLAVYNSPLHFGNGTRLTVT.

By share, this clone ranks as medium-sized. The chain combines TRBV28 with TRBJ2-7; 8 positions match TRBD2. The germline V gene encodes CDR1 MDHEN and CDR2 SYDVKM. Trimming at V came to 6 bases and at J to 3 bases, leaving 13 bases not matched to a gene. The CDR3 totals 16 residues. The CDR3 DNA sequence: TGTGCCAGCAGCCCTAGTGGGGCTAGCGGGCTCTACGAGCAGTACTTC. It translates to CASSPSGASGLYEQYF. The full variable domain, with the rest looked up from reference TRBV28 and TRBJ2-7, is DVKVTQSSRYLVKRTGEKVFLECVQDMDHENMFWYRQDPGLGLRLIYFSYDVKMKEKGDIPEGYSVSREKKERFSLILESASTNQTSMYLCASSPSGASGLYEQYFGPGTRLTVT.

This chain joins TRBV6-6 and TRBJ2-1, with TRBD2 identical over 12 bases. The germline V gene has CDR1 MNHNY and CDR2 SVGAGI (reference sequence). The CDR3 covers 15 residues. V shed 1 base, J shed 7 bases, and the junction held 2 bases outside the gene matches. CDR3: CASSYLTSGSNEQFF. CDR3 nucleotides: TGTGCCAGCAGTTACTTGACTAGCGGGAGTAATGAGCAGTTCTTC.